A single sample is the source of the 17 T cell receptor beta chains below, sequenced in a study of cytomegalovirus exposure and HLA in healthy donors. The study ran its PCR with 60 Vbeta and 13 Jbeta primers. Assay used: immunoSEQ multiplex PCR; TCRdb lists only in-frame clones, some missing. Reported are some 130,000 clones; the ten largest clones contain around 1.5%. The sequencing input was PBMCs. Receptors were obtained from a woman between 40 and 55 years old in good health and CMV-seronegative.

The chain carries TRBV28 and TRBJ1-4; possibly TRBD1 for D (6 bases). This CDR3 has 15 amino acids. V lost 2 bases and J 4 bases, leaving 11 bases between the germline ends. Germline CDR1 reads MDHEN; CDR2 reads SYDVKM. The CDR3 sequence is CASSLGRDINEKLFF. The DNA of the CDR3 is TGTGCCAGCAGTTTAGGTCGGGACATTAATGAAAAACTGTTTTTT.

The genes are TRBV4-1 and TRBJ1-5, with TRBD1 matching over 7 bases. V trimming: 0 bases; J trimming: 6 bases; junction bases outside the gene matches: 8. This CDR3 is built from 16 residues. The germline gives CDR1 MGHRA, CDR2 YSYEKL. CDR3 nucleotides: TGCGCCAGCAGCCAAGACGAGAGGGGGCCGGGTCAGCCCCAGCATTTT. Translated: CASSQDERGPGQPQHF.

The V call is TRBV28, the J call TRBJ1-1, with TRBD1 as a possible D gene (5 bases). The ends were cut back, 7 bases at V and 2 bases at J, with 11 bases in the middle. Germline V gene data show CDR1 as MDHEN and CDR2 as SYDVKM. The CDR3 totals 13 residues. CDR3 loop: CASIKGINTEAFF. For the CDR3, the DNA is TGTGCCAGCATCAAGGGGATTAACACTGAAGCTTTCTTT.

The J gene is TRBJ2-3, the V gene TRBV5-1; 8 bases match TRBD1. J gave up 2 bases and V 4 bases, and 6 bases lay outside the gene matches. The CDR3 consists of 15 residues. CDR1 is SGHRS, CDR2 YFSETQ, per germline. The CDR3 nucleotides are TGCGCCAGCAGCGCCCGGACAGGGACCACAGATACGCAGTATTTT. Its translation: CASSARTGTTDTQYF. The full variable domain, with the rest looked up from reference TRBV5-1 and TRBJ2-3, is KAGVTQTPRYLIKTRGQQVTLSCSPISGHRSVSWYQQTPGQGLQFLFEYFSETQRNKGNFPGRFSGRQFSNSRSEMNVSTLELGDSALYLCASSARTGTTDTQYFGPGTRLTVL.

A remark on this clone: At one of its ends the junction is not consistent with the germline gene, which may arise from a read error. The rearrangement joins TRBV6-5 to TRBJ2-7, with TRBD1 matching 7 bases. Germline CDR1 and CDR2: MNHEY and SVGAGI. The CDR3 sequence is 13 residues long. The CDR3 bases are TGTGCCAGCAGTCGTACTATACGGGACAGCAACCACTTC. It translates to CASSRTIRDSNHF.

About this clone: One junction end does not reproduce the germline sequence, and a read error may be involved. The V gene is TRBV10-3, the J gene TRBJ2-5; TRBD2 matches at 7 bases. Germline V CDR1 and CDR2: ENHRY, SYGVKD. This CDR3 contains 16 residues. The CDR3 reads CAISEWGGMNQGTQYF. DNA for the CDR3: TGTGCCATCAGTGAGTGGGGAGGGATGAACCAAGGGACCCAGTACTTC.

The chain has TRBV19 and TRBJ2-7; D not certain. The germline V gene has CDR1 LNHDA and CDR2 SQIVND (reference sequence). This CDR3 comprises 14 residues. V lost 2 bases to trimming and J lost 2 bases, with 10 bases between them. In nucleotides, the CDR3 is TGTGCCAGTAGTATACAGGCAGCACCCTACGAGCAGTACTTC. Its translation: CASSIQAAPYEQYF.

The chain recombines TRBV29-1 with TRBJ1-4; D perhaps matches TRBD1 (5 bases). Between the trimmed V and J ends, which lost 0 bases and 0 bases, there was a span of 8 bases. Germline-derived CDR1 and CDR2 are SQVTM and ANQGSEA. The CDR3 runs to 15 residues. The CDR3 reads CSVEDPTATNEKLFF. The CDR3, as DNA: TGCAGCGTTGAAGATCCGACAGCAACTAATGAAAAACTGTTTTTT.

DNA of the CDR3: TGTGCCAGCAGTGGAGGAGGCAGCTCCTATAATTCACCCCTCCACTTT. Translation gives CASSGGGSSYNSPLHF. The rearrangement joins TRBV6-1 to TRBJ1-6; no clear D gene. This CDR3 region has 16 residues. Trimming cost V 4 bases and J 0 bases, with 10 bases left between them. Germline CDR1 reads MNHNS; CDR2 reads SASEGT.

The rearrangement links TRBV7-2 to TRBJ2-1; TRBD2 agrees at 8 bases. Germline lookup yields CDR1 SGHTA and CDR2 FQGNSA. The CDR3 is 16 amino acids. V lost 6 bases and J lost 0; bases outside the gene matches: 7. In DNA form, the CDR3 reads TGTGCCAGCAGTTCGGGGGGGGCCATCTCCTACAATGAGCAGTTCTTC. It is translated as CASSSGGAISYNEQFF. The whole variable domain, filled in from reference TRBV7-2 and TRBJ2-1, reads GAGVSQSPSNKVTEKGKDVELRCDPISGHTALYWYRQSLGQGLEFLIYFQGNSAPDKSGLPSDRFSAERTGGSVSTLTIQRTQQEDSAVYLCASSSGGAISYNEQFFGPGTRLTVL.

CDR3 nucleotide sequence: TGTGCCACCTCCGGGAGGGCCAGATCGGATACGCAGTATTTT. This codes for CATSGRARSDTQYF. This sequence joins TRBV19 and TRBJ2-3; TRBD2 matches 8 bases. V lost 10 bases to trimming and J lost 6 bases; unmatched junction nucleotides: 12. CDR1 is LNHDA, CDR2 SQIVND, per germline (reference sequence). This CDR3 region has 14 residues.

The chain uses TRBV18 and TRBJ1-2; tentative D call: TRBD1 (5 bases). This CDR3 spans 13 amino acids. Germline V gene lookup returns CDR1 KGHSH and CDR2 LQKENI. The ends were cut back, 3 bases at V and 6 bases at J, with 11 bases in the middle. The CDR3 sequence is CASSPDTLDGYTF. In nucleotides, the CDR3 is TGTGCCAGCTCACCGGACACCCTGGATGGCTACACCTTC. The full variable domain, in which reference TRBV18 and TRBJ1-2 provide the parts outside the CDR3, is NAGVMQNPRHLVRRRGQEARLRCSPMKGHSHVYWYRQLPEEGLKFMVYLQKENIIDESGMPKERFSAEFPKEGPSILRIQQVVRGDSAAYFCASSPDTLDGYTFGSGTRLTVV.

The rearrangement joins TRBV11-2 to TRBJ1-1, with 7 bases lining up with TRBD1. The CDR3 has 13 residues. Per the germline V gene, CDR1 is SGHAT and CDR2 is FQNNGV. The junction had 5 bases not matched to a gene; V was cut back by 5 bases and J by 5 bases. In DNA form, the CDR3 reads TGTGCCAGCAGCAAAGACAGGGAGACTGAAGCTTTCTTT. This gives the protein CASSKDRETEAFF.

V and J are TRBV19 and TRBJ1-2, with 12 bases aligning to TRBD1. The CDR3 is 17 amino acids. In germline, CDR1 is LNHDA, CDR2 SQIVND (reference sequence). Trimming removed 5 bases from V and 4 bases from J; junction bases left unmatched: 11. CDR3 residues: CASSSNPGTGGFYGYTF. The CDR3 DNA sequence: TGTGCCAGTAGTTCGAACCCCGGGACAGGGGGCTTCTATGGCTACACCTTC.

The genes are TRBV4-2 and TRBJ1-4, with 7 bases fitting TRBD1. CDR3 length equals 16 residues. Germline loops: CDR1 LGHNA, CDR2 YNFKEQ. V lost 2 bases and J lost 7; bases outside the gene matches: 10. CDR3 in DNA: TGTGCCAGCAGCCAACCAAAAACAGGGGATCGTGAAAAACTGTTTTTT. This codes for CASSQPKTGDREKLFF.

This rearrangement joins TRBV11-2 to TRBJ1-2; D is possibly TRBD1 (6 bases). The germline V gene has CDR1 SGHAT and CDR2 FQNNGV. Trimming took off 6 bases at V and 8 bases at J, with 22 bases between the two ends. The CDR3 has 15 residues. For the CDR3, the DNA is TGTGCCAGCAGTTCTGTCAGGGGCCCTGCTTGGGGCTACACCTTC. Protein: CASSSVRGPAWGYTF. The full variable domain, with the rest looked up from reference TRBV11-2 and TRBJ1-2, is EAGVAQSPRYKIIEKRQSVAFWCNPISGHATLYWYQQILGQGPKLLIQFQNNGVVDDSQLPKDRFSAERLKGVDSTLKIQPAKLEDSAVYLCASSSVRGPAWGYTFGSGTRLTVV.

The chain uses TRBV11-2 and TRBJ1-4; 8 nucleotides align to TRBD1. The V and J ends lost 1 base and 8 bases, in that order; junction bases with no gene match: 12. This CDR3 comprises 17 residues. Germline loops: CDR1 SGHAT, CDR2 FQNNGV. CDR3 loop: CASSLGFTDRAKEKLFF. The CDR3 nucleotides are TGTGCCAGCAGCTTAGGTTTCACGGACAGGGCGAAAGAAAAACTGTTTTTT.